The 20 T cell receptor beta chains in this list originate from one sample, sequenced in a study of T cells in Graves' hyperthyroidism and ophthalmopathy. Amplification yielded TCR beta CDR3 regions, with RNA transcripts as the source. When the TCR CDR3 underwent first-round RT-PCR, the HTBI primer set was used. One entry per CDR3 protein results from TCRdb running MiXCR on the multiplex PCR reads. The table has fewer than 700,000 distinct CDR3 sequences, roughly 17% seen once. The sequenced material came from blood. These receptors were taken from a woman in her thirties with Graves' hyperthyroidism.

In the case of this clonotype: The CDR3 does not end in the conserved phenylalanine or tryptophan, so this is likely a read error. The chain combines TRBV20-1 with TRBJ2-7, with 7 bases aligning to TRBD1. The length of the CDR3 is 14 residues. Germline values: CDR1 DFQATT, CDR2 SNEGSKA (reference sequence). The V gene end was trimmed by 1 base and the J gene end by 3 bases; junction bases not matched to a gene: 6. The CDR3 DNA is TGCAGTGCTAGAGGGGTTGGGACAGACTACGAGCAGTACCTC. Its protein product is CSARGVGTDYEQYL.

In this sample, this clonotype turned up many times. The chain joins TRBV7-2 to TRBJ2-5; no clear D gene. Trimming removed 2 bases from V and 2 bases from J, with 12 bases in between. The germline V gene encodes CDR1 SGHTA and CDR2 FQGNSA. This CDR3 is built from 15 residues. The CDR3 DNA follows: TGTGCCAGCAGCTTATACGCGGCAGTTCAAGAGACCCAGTACTTC. Protein sequence: CASSLYAAVQETQYF.

The chain is built from TRBV13 and TRBJ2-2, with D possibly matching TRBD2 (6 bases). V was cut by 6 bases and J by 3 bases, with 11 bases left in between. CDR1 is PRHDT and CDR2 is FYEKMQ in the germline V gene (reference sequence). The CDR3 is 14 amino acids. CDR3 coding DNA: TGTGCCAGCAGGAGGACTACCTACACCGGGGAGCTGTTTTTT. Amino acid sequence: CASRRTTYTGELFF.

V is TRBV4-1 and J is TRBJ1-2; D is unresolved. Germline loops: CDR1 MGHRA, CDR2 YSYEKL. The CDR3 has 15 residues. V lost 1 base and J 4 bases, leaving 13 bases between the germline ends. The DNA for the CDR3 is TGCGCCAGCAGCCAAGGGATAGGACGCGTCTATGGCTACACCTTC. It codes for CASSQGIGRVYGYTF.

CDR3 sequence (DNA): TGTGCCAGCAGCTTGGGGGCTCCCTCTAACTATGGCTACACCTTC. This sequence encodes CASSLGAPSNYGYTF. The V and J genes are TRBV5-6 and TRBJ1-2; D not certain. In germline, CDR1 is SGHDT, CDR2 YYEEEE. The V end was cut by 0 bases, the J end by 0 bases, with 9 bases between. This CDR3 is built from 15 residues.

This clonotype was seen a handful of times. The genes are TRBV30 and TRBJ1-6; D is uncertain. CDR3 length: 15 residues. Trimming stripped 3 bases from V and 3 bases from J, with 12 bases between. CDR1 is GTSNPN and CDR2 is SVGIG in the germline V gene (reference sequence). The CDR3 DNA reads as TGTGCCTGGAGCCCCCTATGGGACTATAATTCACCCCTCCACTTT. Residues: CAWSPLWDYNSPLHF. Supplemented by reference TRBV30 and TRBJ1-6, the full variable domain reads SQTIHQWPATLVQPVGSPLSLECTVEGTSNPNLYWYRQAAGRGLQLLFYSVGIGQISSEVPQNLSASRPQDRQFILSSKKLLLSDSGFYLCAWSPLWDYNSPLHFGNGTRLTVT.

This clonotype was detected a few times. The V call is TRBV19, the J call TRBJ2-7, with 8 bases matching TRBD1. CDR3 length: 16 residues. Per germline, CDR1 LNHDA and CDR2 SQIVND (reference sequence). V gave up 6 bases and J gave up 0 bases; unmatched junction bases: 10. The CDR3 reads CASSTTGQAYSYEQYF. CDR3 in DNA: TGTGCCAGTAGCACAACGGGACAGGCCTACTCCTACGAGCAGTACTTC.

This clonotype was seen many times. V usage is TRBV7-3 and J usage is TRBJ2-1; 8 bases match TRBD2. The length of the CDR3 is 14 residues. V lost 3 bases, J lost 7 bases, and 5 bases stayed unmatched. Germline V gives CDR1 SGHTA, CDR2 FQGTGA. The CDR3 region is CASSFQRESNEQFF. CDR3 in DNA: TGTGCCAGCAGCTTTCAGCGGGAGAGTAATGAGCAGTTCTTC.

This chain links TRBV4-1 with TRBJ1-4; D is perhaps TRBD1 (5 bases). Germline V gives CDR1 MGHRA, CDR2 YSYEKL. This CDR3 has 19 residues. Trimming pared 0 bases from V and 3 bases from J, leaving 20 bases between. CDR3 nucleotide sequence: TGCGCCAGCAGCCAAGATCGAGTGTCAGGGTTGATATCTAATGAAAAACTGTTTTTT. Its translation is CASSQDRVSGLISNEKLFF.

The sample holds many counts of this clonotype. This chain links TRBV2 with TRBJ1-4; 10 nucleotides match TRBD1. This CDR3 is built from 14 residues. Germline V gene lookup returns CDR1 SNHLY and CDR2 FYNNEI. V was clipped by 7 bases and J by 5 bases; unmatched bases: 4. DNA of the CDR3: TGTGCCAGCATTCAGGACAGGGGGAATGAAAAACTGTTTTTT. It specifies CASIQDRGNEKLFF.

Many counts were recorded for this clonotype. V gene TRBV13 combines with J gene TRBJ2-7; no clear D gene. The CDR3 has 14 amino acids. In germline, CDR1 is PRHDT, CDR2 FYEKMQ (reference sequence). The ends were cut back, 4 bases at V and 0 bases at J, with 10 bases in the middle. CDR3 in amino acids: CASSSDTSSYEQYF. CDR3 coding DNA: TGTGCCAGCAGCTCCGACACGAGCTCCTACGAGCAGTACTTC.

This clonotype came up many times. V gene TRBV30 combines with J gene TRBJ1-1; possible D gene TRBD1, 5 bases. With 3 bases removed from V and 5 bases from J, the gap between germline ends came to 19 bases. The V gene's germline CDR1 is GTSNPN and CDR2 SVGIG (reference sequence). The CDR3 runs 15 residues. The CDR3 nucleotides are TGTGCCTGGAGGCCGGCAGGGTTTGATAGAACTGAAGCTTTCTTT. It encodes CAWRPAGFDRTEAFF.

A note on this clonotype: One end of the junction fails to match germline, which may point to a read error. The chain has TRBV24-1 and TRBJ2-1; 10 nucleotides match TRBD2. Per germline, CDR1 KGHDR and CDR2 SFDVKD. The CDR3 runs to 13 residues. The CDR3 spells CAARLAGNNEQFF. In nucleotides, the CDR3 is TGTGCCGCCAGACTAGCGGGTAACAATGAGCAGTTCTTC.

Comment on this clonotype: A junction end diverges from the germline sequence, so it may reflect a read error. The V call is TRBV11-2, the J call TRBJ2-2; 7 bases map to TRBD1. The germline CDR1 and CDR2 sequences are SGHAT and FQNNGV. This CDR3 comprises 16 residues. The CDR3 loop is CASTLVWTGNTGELFF. The CDR3 bases are TGTGCCAGCACCTTAGTGTGGACAGGGAACACCGGGGAGCTGTTTTTT.

This clonotype has at least ten counts. The V gene is TRBV20-1, the J gene TRBJ1-1, with a weak D call TRBD1 (5 bases). Germline V CDR1 and CDR2: DFQATT, SNEGSKA (reference sequence). CDR3 size: 12 residues. Between the trimmed V and J ends, which lost 3 bases and 7 bases, there was a span of 12 bases. Written as DNA, the CDR3 is TGCAGTGCTAGGTTCCAGGGCGATGAAGCTTTCTTT. This translates into CSARFQGDEAFF.

In its sample, this clonotype was seen a few times. The rearrangement uses TRBV20-1 and TRBJ2-7; 7 nucleotides align to TRBD2. V shed 2 bases and J 9 bases; nucleotides not matched to a gene: 7. This CDR3 spans 12 amino acids. Germline CDR1 DFQATT, CDR2 SNEGSKA (reference sequence). This CDR3 reads CSARRGGTGQYF. In DNA, the CDR3 is TGCAGTGCTAGACGCGGGGGTACCGGGCAGTACTTC.

The chain combines TRBV20-1 with TRBJ2-7; TRBD2 is a possible D gene (6 bases). Deletions cut 6 bases from V and 2 bases from J, with 29 bases between. This CDR3 contains 18 residues. Germline CDR1 is DFQATT and CDR2 is SNEGSKA (reference sequence). The DNA of the CDR3 is TGCAGTGCAAGGACACTAGGAGGGATCCCGGGAACCACCTACGAGCAGTACTTC. This gives the protein CSARTLGGIPGTTYEQYF.

V gene TRBV5-1 combines with J gene TRBJ2-5; D might be TRBD2 (5 bases). The V and J ends lost 2 bases and 4 bases respectively, with 18 bases between them. CDR3 size: 16 residues. Germline V lookup: CDR1 SGHRS, CDR2 YFSETQ. CDR3 sequence reads: CASSFARLGLSETQYF. The CDR3 nucleotides are TGCGCCAGCAGCTTCGCTCGTCTTGGACTTTCAGAGACCCAGTACTTC.

The chain uses TRBV12-5 and TRBJ1-3; D not resolved. This CDR3 is 13 amino acids long. Germline CDR1 reads LGHNT; CDR2 reads FRNRAP. Trimming removed 4 bases at V and 0 bases at J, with 4 bases between. The CDR3 DNA reads as TGTGCTAGTGGTTACGGCTCTGGAAACACCATATATTTT. It translates to CASGYGSGNTIYF.

This clonotype was counted many times. This rearrangement joins TRBV13 to TRBJ2-3, with 10 bases matching TRBD1. The CDR3 is 18 residues long. Trimming removed 1 base from V and 6 bases from J; junction bases left unmatched: 13. Germline CDR1 and CDR2: PRHDT and FYEKMQ (reference sequence). The CDR3 region is CASSLATDDRGLGDTQYF. Here the CDR3 DNA reads TGTGCCAGCAGCTTAGCAACCGATGACAGGGGGCTAGGGGATACGCAGTATTTT.